A single T cell receptor beta chain is shown here with its context. What this receptor recognizes is not known. No qualities accompany the bases; no much larger clone lies one base away. This sample stems from a study of immune evolution from preneoplasia to lung adenocarcinoma (dated by TCRdb to 2020 to 2023). In the study overall: HLA loss of heterozygosity was found in under 8.5% of AIS, 15% of MIA and roughly 31% of ADC lesions, and in no AAH lesions. The study used immune gene expression, TCR sequencing and multiplex immunofluorescence to profile the immune contexture of lung adenocarcinoma precursors and invasive adenocarcinoma. Resected precursor lesions (AAH, AIS, MIA) and invasive adenocarcinomas were compared with paired morphologically normal lung tissue. Sample size was based on specimen availability rather than a prior power calculation. The immune data were integrated with whole exome sequencing and methylation data obtained from the same cohort of nodules. In total, the cohort included 40 to 60 patients with pulmonary nodules, all of whom underwent surgical resection. TCR sequencing data were obtained from approximately 50 patients. According to the study, about 99 samples went through TCR sequencing. POLYSOLVER was used to infer class I HLA alleles from exome data, and LOHHLA was used to detect allele-specific HLA loss. Paper-wide results and their limitations: The highest top T cell clone frequencies were observed in normal lung, and a progressive decrease in top T cell clone frequencies appeared to occur from AAH through AIS, MIA and invasive adenocarcinoma. Because all patients came from Japan and China, whether the findings apply to Western populations was uncertain. The findings were based on association rather than direct causation, and larger cohorts with long-term follow-up and longitudinal biopsies were deemed needed. Compared with EGFR-mutant or double wild-type lesions, KRAS-mutant nodules had the highest T cell clonality. Clonality was highest in normal lung, while later-stage lesions appeared to show lower clonality but higher T cell density and diversity.

Patients underwent resection in Japan or China between about 2013 and 2017. Histologic diagnosis of each case was confirmed independently by two lung cancer pathologists on H&E slides. Premalignant or tumor cells were enriched for nucleic acid extraction by macro-dissection performed after pathologic assessment. DNA was isolated from FFPE tissue using the AllPrep DNA/RNA FFPE Kit. The germline V gene supplies CDR1 MDHEN and CDR2 SYDVKM. The CDR3 holds 17 amino acids from the cysteine to the phenylalanine. The kept DNA is CDR3 alone, 51 bases in frame from the first base. V and J lose 3 bases and 6 bases, and a span of 21 bases separates them. The immunoSEQ hsTCRbeta Kit was used to sequence TCR beta CDR3 regions from DNA. The authors' analysis ran thus. The ImmunoSEQ Analyzer was used to analyse the TCR sequencing data. T cell clonality was defined as 1 minus Pielou's evenness, calculated on productive rearrangements. T cell diversity was measured with the inverse Simpson index on productive templates. T cell density was defined as TCR beta template counts normalized to usable DNA, with usable DNA estimated by amplifying and sequencing housekeeping genes. TCR metrics were compared across histologic stages using two-sided Kruskal-Wallis tests. Held by TCRdb, this immuneACCESS table contains in-frame sequences only and omits some clones. Under half of the omission traces to an unresolved V gene where checked; the cause of the rest is unknown. The V and J calls and clone size were taken over from that table, and D and trimming were inferred from the DNA. The table for this sample lists about 9,000 clones; 70% to 90% of them were counted only once. Under 7% of the sample is in the top ten clones.

Recombination joined TRBV28 with TRBJ1-5, with TRBD1 tentatively as D gene (5 bases match). Sequencing input: FFPE minimally invasive lung adenocarcinoma tissue. In the paper's terms, the cell subset or site label means: micro-invasive lung adenocarcinoma (MIA). This TCR was sampled from a person aged 70 to 80 with lung adenocarcinoma. The nucleotides read TGTGCCAGCAGTTTTTTACTTGGGTCTTGGGGCTCTCAGCCCCAGCATTTT. The translation is CASSFLLGSWGSQPQHF.